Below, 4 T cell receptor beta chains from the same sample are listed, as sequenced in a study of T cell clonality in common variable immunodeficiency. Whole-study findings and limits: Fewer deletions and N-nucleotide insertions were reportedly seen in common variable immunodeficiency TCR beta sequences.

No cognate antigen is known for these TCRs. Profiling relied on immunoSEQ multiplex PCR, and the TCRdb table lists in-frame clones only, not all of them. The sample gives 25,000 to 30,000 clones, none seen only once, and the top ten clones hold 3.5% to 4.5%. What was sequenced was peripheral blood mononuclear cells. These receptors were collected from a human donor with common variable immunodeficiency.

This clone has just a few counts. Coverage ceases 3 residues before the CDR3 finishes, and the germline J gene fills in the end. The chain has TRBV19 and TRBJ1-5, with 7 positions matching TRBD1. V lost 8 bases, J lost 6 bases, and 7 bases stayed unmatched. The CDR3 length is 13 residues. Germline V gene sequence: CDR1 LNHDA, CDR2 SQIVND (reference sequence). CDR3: CASRAGGGQPQHF. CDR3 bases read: TGTGCCAGTCGGGCAGGGGGAGGTCAGCCC.

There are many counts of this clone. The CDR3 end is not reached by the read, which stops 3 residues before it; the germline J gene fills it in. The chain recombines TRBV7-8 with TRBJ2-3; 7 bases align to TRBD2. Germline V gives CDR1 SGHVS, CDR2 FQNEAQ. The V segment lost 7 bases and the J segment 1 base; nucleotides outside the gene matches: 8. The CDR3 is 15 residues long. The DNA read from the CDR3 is TGTGCCAGCACCTCCCTAGCGGTCCGCACAGATACG. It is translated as CASTSLAVRTDT. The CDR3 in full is CASTSLAVRTDTQYF.

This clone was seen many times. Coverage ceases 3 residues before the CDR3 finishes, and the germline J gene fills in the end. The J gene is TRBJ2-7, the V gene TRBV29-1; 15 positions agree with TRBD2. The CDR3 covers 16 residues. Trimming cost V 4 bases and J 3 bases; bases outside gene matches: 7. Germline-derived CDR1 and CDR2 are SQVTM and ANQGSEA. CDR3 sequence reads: CSVVGLAGGTFYEQYF. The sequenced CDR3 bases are TGCAGCGTTGTGGGACTAGCGGGAGGAACGTTCTACGAG.

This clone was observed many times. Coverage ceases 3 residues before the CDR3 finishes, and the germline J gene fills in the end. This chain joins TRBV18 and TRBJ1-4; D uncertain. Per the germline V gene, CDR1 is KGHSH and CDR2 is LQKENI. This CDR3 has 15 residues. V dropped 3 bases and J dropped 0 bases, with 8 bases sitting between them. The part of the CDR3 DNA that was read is TGTGCCAGCTCACCTGCGGATGCAACTAATGAAAAA. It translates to CASSPADATNEK. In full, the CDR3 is CASSPADATNEKLFF.